The rows below give T cell receptor beta chains drawn from one sample of a study of blood T cell repertoires in COVID-19. Clones were read by immunoSEQ multiplex PCR, and TCRdb kept only the in-frame ones, dropping some. The sample shows over 150,000 clones, around 80% of them seen only once. The sample taken for sequencing was peripheral blood. Source of these receptors: a human donor in a cohort sampled during active COVID-19. The CDR3 runs from the conserved cysteine through the conserved F or W.

V: TRBV2; J: TRBJ2-1; CDR3: CASIGGNNEQFF
V: TRBV6-5; J: TRBJ2-7; CDR3: CASSYGLEGSGYEQYF
V: TRBV18; J: TRBJ2-7; CDR3: CASSPDDRVYEQYF
V: TRBV29-1; J: TRBJ1-5; CDR3: CSVWTGGDQPQHF
V: TRBV5-5; J: TRBJ2-1; CDR3: CASSLVLAEQFF
V: TRBV6-5; J: TRBJ2-7; CDR3: CASSYSFWGRHEQYF
V: TRBV27; J: TRBJ1-2; CDR3: CASSRTGEYGRYGYTF
V: TRBV13; J: TRBJ2-7; CDR3: CASSLGRTGSFSYEQYF
V: TRBV4-2; J: TRBJ2-5; CDR3: CASSQTSGDQETQYF
V: TRBV3-1/TRBV3-2; J: TRBJ1-3; CDR3: CASSQESAFSTGADTIYF
V: TRBV5-4; J: TRBJ1-1; CDR3: CASSFAGGNTEAFF
V: TRBV4-1; J: TRBJ2-7; CDR3: CASSSTGPNYEQYF
V: TRBV6-2/TRBV6-3; J: TRBJ1-1; CDR3: CASSYSPPENTEAFF
V: TRBV11-2; J: TRBJ1-1; CDR3: CASSERWGQGSQLNTEAFF
V: TRBV5-1; J: TRBJ1-1; CDR3: CASSLEGQEISEAFF
V: TRBV9; J: TRBJ2-7; CDR3: CASSVGLPDYEQYF